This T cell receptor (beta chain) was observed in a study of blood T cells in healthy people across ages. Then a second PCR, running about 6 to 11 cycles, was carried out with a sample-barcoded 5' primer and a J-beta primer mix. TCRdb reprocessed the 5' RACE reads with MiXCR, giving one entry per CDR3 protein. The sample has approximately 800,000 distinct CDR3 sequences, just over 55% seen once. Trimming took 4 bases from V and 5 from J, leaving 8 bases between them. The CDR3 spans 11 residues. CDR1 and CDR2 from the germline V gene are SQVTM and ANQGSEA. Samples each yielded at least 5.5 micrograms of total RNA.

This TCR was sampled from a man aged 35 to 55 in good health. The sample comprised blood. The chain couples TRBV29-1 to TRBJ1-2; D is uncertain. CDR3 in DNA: TGCAGCGTTGGCCAGAGATATGGCTACACCTTC. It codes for CSVGQRYGYTF. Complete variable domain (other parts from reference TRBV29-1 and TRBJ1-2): SAVISQKPSRDICQRGTSLTIQCQVDSQVTMMFWYRQQPGQSLTLIATANQGSEATYESGFVIDKFPISRPNLTFSTLTVSNMSPEDSSIYLCSVGQRYGYTFGSGTRLTVV.